Shown below are 24 T cell receptor beta chains from a single sample sequenced in a study of blood T cell repertoires in COVID-19. Profiling relied on immunoSEQ multiplex PCR, and the TCRdb table lists in-frame clones only, not all of them. The sample has under 250,000 clones; roughly four fifths are singletons. The specimen sequenced was PBMCs or T cells enriched from blood (not recorded which). The receptors shown here come from a man in his sixties who had recovered from COVID-19.

This clone has only a few counts. V gene TRBV5-4 combines with J gene TRBJ2-2; 7 nucleotides match TRBD1. The CDR3 totals 16 residues. The germline V gene encodes CDR1 SGHNT and CDR2 YYREEE (reference sequence). The V gene end was trimmed by 3 bases and the J gene end by 0 bases; junction bases not matched to a gene: 5. The CDR3, as DNA: TGTGCCAGCAGCTATAACAGGGGTGCGAACACCGGGGAGCTGTTTTTT. Its protein is CASSYNRGANTGELFF.

This rearrangement joins TRBV7-6 to TRBJ2-7; a possible D gene is TRBD1 (6 bases). Germline assignment: CDR1 SGHVS and CDR2 FNYEAQ. There are 15 residues in the CDR3. The germline V and J ends were trimmed by 4 bases and 6 bases, with 19 bases remaining between them. In nucleotides, the CDR3 is TGTGCCAGCAGCTCCAACTTGGACAGCCTCCGCGAGCAGTACTTC. Its protein product is CASSSNLDSLREQYF.

The chain has TRBV11-2 and TRBJ1-3; the D gene is possibly TRBD1 (5 bases). CDR1 and CDR2 (germline): SGHAT, FQNNGV. V lost 5 bases and J 0 bases, leaving 11 bases between the germline ends. The CDR3 extends over 15 amino acids. The CDR3 loop reads CASSPRQISGNTIYF. In DNA form, the CDR3 reads TGTGCCAGCAGCCCCCGACAGATCTCTGGAAACACCATATATTTT.

J is TRBJ1-1 and V is TRBV5-1, with D possibly TRBD1 on 6 matching bases. The CDR3 is 14 residues long. Germline V gives CDR1 SGHRS, CDR2 YFSETQ. With 4 bases removed from V and 0 bases from J, the gap between germline ends came to 10 bases. DNA for the CDR3: TGCGCCAGCAGCGCGGACAGCTTGAACACTGAAGCTTTCTTT. It specifies CASSADSLNTEAFF.

The chain uses TRBV30 and TRBJ2-2; D may be TRBD1 (6 bases). The length of the CDR3 is 16 residues. CDR1 and CDR2 from the germline V gene are GTSNPN and SVGIG (reference sequence). V shed 0 bases and J shed 5 bases, with 16 bases lying between them. The CDR3 spells CAWSVRGLGGTGELFF. DNA for the CDR3: TGTGCCTGGAGTGTAAGGGGTCTAGGGGGAACCGGGGAGCTGTTTTTT.

The chain has TRBV12-5 and TRBJ2-7, with TRBD2 as a possible D gene (6 bases). The germline gives CDR1 LGHNT, CDR2 FRNRAP. V lost 3 bases and J 4 bases, leaving 13 bases between the germline ends. The CDR3 sequence is 14 residues long. The CDR3 nucleotides read TGTGCTAGTGGTTTCGGGACTGAAGAATACGAGCAGTACTTC. Translating it yields CASGFGTEEYEQYF.

This clone appeared once. This chain joins TRBV18 and TRBJ2-3, with 8 bases lining up with TRBD2. This CDR3 spans 14 amino acids. The ends lost 8 bases at V and 2 bases at J; junction bases unmatched: 6. Germline values: CDR1 KGHSH, CDR2 LQKENI. Written as DNA, the CDR3 is TGTGCCAGCCACGTAGCGGGGCACACAGATACGCAGTATTTT. Residues: CASHVAGHTDTQYF.

This clone was observed a handful of times. The chain links TRBV18 to TRBJ1-2, with D tentatively TRBD1 (5 bases). The length of the CDR3 is 16 residues. V dropped 5 bases and J dropped 4 bases, with 20 bases sitting between them. Germline CDR1 reads KGHSH; CDR2 reads LQKENI. The CDR3 DNA follows: TGTGCCAGCTCATCACTCGCCAGGGATGAGGCCTATGGCTACACCTTC. It codes for CASSSLARDEAYGYTF.

This rearrangement joins TRBV5-4 to TRBJ1-3; D uncertain. The CDR3 has 13 amino acids. Germline V gene lookup returns CDR1 SGHNT and CDR2 YYREEE (reference sequence). V dropped 0 bases and J dropped 5 bases, with 6 bases sitting between them. CDR3 DNA sequence: TGTGCCAGCAGCTTGGAACATAGAAACACCATATATTTT. Translated, it gives CASSLEHRNTIYF.

This clone was observed a few times. The chain recombines TRBV24-1 with TRBJ1-2; 7 bases align to TRBD1. Germline lookup yields CDR1 KGHDR and CDR2 SFDVKD. V shed 2 bases and J 3 bases; nucleotides not matched to a gene: 5. The CDR3 sequence is 15 residues long. The CDR3 DNA is TGTGCCACCAGTGATTCGACAGGGATCGACTATGGCTACACCTTC. Its translation: CATSDSTGIDYGYTF.

A remark on this clone: Other DNA sequences in this specimen translate into the identical CDR3. This chain links TRBV19 with TRBJ1-4, with 7 bases matching TRBD1. Germline CDR1 LNHDA, CDR2 SQIVND (reference sequence). J was trimmed by 3 bases and V by 5 bases; bases with no gene match: 3. The CDR3 totals 14 residues. DNA for the CDR3: TGTGCCAGTAGTTGGACAGGTGCTAATGAAAAACTGTTTTTT. Protein sequence: CASSWTGANEKLFF.

The genes are TRBV7-9 and TRBJ1-1; TRBD1 matches 8 bases. The CDR3 length is 13 residues. The J segment lost 6 bases and the V segment lost 1 base, leaving 1 base of the junction unmatched. Germline loops: CDR1 SEHNR, CDR2 FQNEAQ (reference sequence). CDR3 sequence: CASSLVDRAEAFF. DNA for the CDR3: TGTGCCAGCAGCTTAGTGGACAGGGCTGAAGCTTTCTTT.

V and J are TRBV4-3 and TRBJ1-1; 7 bases agree with TRBD1. The J segment lost 1 base and the V segment lost 0 bases, leaving 2 bases of the junction unmatched. This CDR3 has 15 residues. The germline CDR1 and CDR2 sequences are LGHNA and YSLEER. This chain's CDR3 is CASSQERGRNTEAFF. The CDR3 DNA follows: TGCGCCAGCAGCCAAGAAAGGGGGCGGAACACTGAAGCTTTCTTT.

This chain joins TRBV11-3 and TRBJ2-3; the match to TRBD2 covers 13 bases. CDR1 and CDR2 from the germline V gene are SGHNT and YENEEA. CDR3 length equals 18 residues. Germline trimming cut 6 bases from V and 0 bases from J; bases unmatched to any gene: 9. In DNA form, the CDR3 reads TGTGCCAGCAGTAAAGGACTAGCGGGGGACACTAGCACAGATACGCAGTATTTT. Translating it yields CASSKGLAGDTSTDTQYF.

Remarks on this clone: The identical CDR3 is also encoded by other nucleotide sequences in the sample. The genes are TRBV27 and TRBJ1-2; 7 nucleotides match TRBD1. The CDR3 spans 15 residues. The V gene end was trimmed by 0 bases and the J gene end by 4 bases; junction bases not matched to a gene: 5. Germline V CDR1 and CDR2: MNHEY, SMNVEV (reference sequence). The CDR3 region is CASSLSAGGTYGYTF. In DNA form, the CDR3 reads TGTGCCAGCAGTTTATCAGCAGGGGGGACCTATGGCTACACCTTC.

The rearrangement uses TRBV5-8 and TRBJ2-3, with D uncertain. The CDR3 loop spans 16 amino acids. V was trimmed by 0 bases and J by 0 bases, leaving 11 bases between them. CDR1 SGHTS and CDR2 YDEGEE come from the germline V gene. The CDR3 bases are TGTGCCAGCAGCTTGGCCGTAGCTATGAGCACAGATACGCAGTATTTT. This gives the protein CASSLAVAMSTDTQYF.

The chain has TRBV18 and TRBJ2-1; 11 nucleotides line up with TRBD2. V dropped 4 bases and J dropped 7; count of bases not matched to a gene: 9. The CDR3 sequence is 16 residues long. Germline V CDR1 and CDR2: KGHSH, LQKENI. DNA for the CDR3: TGTGCCAGCTCACAGTCTAGCGGGGGGCTGGTAAATGAGCAGTTCTTC. Its translation: CASSQSSGGLVNEQFF. The whole variable domain, remainder taken from reference TRBV18 and TRBJ2-1, is NAGVMQNPRHLVRRRGQEARLRCSPMKGHSHVYWYRQLPEEGLKFMVYLQKENIIDESGMPKERFSAEFPKEGPSILRIQQVVRGDSAAYFCASSQSSGGLVNEQFFGPGTRLTVL.

This clone was seen a handful of times. This chain joins TRBV30 and TRBJ1-5, with D tentatively TRBD1 (5 bases). V was cut by 0 bases and J by 2 bases, with 8 bases left in between. Germline CDR1 reads GTSNPN; CDR2 reads SVGIG (reference sequence). The CDR3 length is 14 residues. The CDR3 protein is CAWSVGVRNQPQHF. CDR3 sequence (DNA): TGTGCCTGGAGTGTAGGGGTTCGCAATCAGCCCCAGCATTTT.

The J gene is TRBJ2-7, the V gene TRBV10-3, with D perhaps TRBD1 (8 bases). Looked up from germline, CDR1 is ENHRY and CDR2 is SYGVKD. The CDR3 totals 16 residues. V dropped 4 bases and J dropped 0 bases, with 16 bases sitting between them. This CDR3 reads CAISGGGQGASYEQYF. The CDR3 DNA reads TGTGCCATCAGTGGGGGAGGGCAGGGGGCCTCCTACGAGCAGTACTTC.

The V and J genes are TRBV5-1 and TRBJ1-4; 9 bases agree with TRBD1. V lost 3 bases to trimming and J lost 5 bases; unmatched junction nucleotides: 5. Germline CDR1 and CDR2: SGHRS and YFSETQ. The CDR3 has 15 residues. CDR3 DNA: TGCGCCAGCAGCTCCACCGGGACAGGGAATGAAAAACTGTTTTTT. Residues: CASSSTGTGNEKLFF.

The genes are TRBV6-5 and TRBJ2-7; D is undetermined. Germline-derived CDR1 and CDR2 are MNHEY and SVGAGI. Trimming removed 6 bases from V and 3 bases from J, with 9 bases in between. CDR3 size: 12 residues. CDR3 bases: TGTGCCAGCAGCAGACTGATCTACGAGCAGTACTTC. As protein: CASSRLIYEQYF.

This clone was counted between two and nine times. This rearrangement joins TRBV5-1 to TRBJ2-1; D might be TRBD1 (5 bases). CDR1 is SGHRS and CDR2 is YFSETQ in the germline V gene. The CDR3 has 14 amino acids. Between the trimmed V and J ends, which lost 4 bases and 4 bases, there was a span of 12 bases. CDR3: CASSVTERYNEQFF. CDR3 coding DNA: TGCGCCAGCAGCGTGACAGAGAGGTACAATGAGCAGTTCTTC.

The rearrangement uses TRBV29-1 and TRBJ2-3, with TRBD2 as a possible D gene (5 bases). Germline V lookup: CDR1 SQVTM, CDR2 ANQGSEA. The CDR3 totals 13 residues. V gave up 3 bases and J gave up 9 bases, with 16 bases separating them. This chain's CDR3 is CSVDAGSSDTQYF. The CDR3 DNA follows: TGCAGCGTTGATGCGGGCTCCAGCGACACGCAGTATTTT.

This chain joins TRBV3-1 (or the pseudogene TRBV3-2) and TRBJ2-1; D not resolved. V gave up 4 bases and J gave up 5 bases, with 3 bases separating them. The CDR3 spans 11 residues. Germline CDR1 is LGHDT and CDR2 is YNNKEL (reference sequence). The CDR3 bases are TGTGCCAGCAGCCTCAACAATGAGCAGTTCTTC. Its protein product is CASSLNNEQFF.